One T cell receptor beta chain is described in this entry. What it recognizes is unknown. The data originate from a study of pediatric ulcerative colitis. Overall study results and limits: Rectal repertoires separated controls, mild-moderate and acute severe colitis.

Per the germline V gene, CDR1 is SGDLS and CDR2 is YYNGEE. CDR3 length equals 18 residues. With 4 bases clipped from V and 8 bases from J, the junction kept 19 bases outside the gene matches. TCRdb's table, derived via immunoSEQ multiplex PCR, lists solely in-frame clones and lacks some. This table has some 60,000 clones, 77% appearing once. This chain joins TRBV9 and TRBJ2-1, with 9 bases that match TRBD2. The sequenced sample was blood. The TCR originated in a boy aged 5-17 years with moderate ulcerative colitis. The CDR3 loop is CASSSPWGGTSYSHEQFF. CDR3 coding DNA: TGTGCCAGCAGCTCCCCTTGGGGAGGGACTAGCTACTCCCATGAGCAGTTCTTC.